The sequence of this T cell receptor beta chain was determined in a study of metastatic and nonmetastatic thyroid tumors. About the study: It was across blood and tumor or nodule tissue from malignant and benign thyroid patients that repertoires were compared. Study outcomes and limitations: Within blood and tumor, benign nodules reportedly had significantly lower TCR beta diversity than malignant thyroid tumors did.

Nobody among the patients had been given any treatment before thyroid surgery. For this clone: The antigen remains undetermined.

Source study methods: A classifier for distant metastasis in papillary thyroid cancer was constructed using CDR3 differences observed across clinicopathological groups. TCRdb reanalyzed the PCR reads via MiXCR. It is TCRdb's table, rather than the study itself, that gives the V and J calls and clone size. The repertoire holds approximately 2,900 clones, with around 37% as singletons. Germline CDR1 is SGHRS and CDR2 is YFSETQ. The CDR3 extends over 15 amino acids. The V segment lost 4 bases and the J segment 0 bases; nucleotides outside the gene matches: 6. The receptor comes from a female donor with papillary thyroid cancer or a benign thyroid nodule (not recorded which). Some clones in this sample may be carry-over from other donors' samples. Sequencing was carried out using tumor tissue. V is TRBV5-1 and J is TRBJ1-1; 7 bases match TRBD1. The CDR3 sequence: CASSTGQTVNTEAFF. DNA of the CDR3: TGCGCCAGCAGCACGGGACAGACCGTGAACACTGAAGCTTTCTTT.